This T cell receptor beta chain emerged from a study of T cells in Graves' hyperthyroidism and ophthalmopathy. Study-wide results and limits: The model forecast ophthalmopathy, anticipating it by a median around 6.5 months before onset. Most thyroid clonotypes expanded above 0.001 were also detected in blood.

On this clonotype: Antigen specificity is unknown.

The CDR3 is 14 amino acids. Germline loops: CDR1 MDHEN, CDR2 SYDVKM. Trimming removed 2 bases from V and 4 bases from J, with 9 bases in between. Graves' hyperthyroidism was deemed stable given no ophthalmopathy progression within 18 months. Exclusion followed for patients with uncontrolled infection, other autoimmune disease, pregnancy or lactation. Amplification of TCR beta CDR3 regions used RNA as the template. HTBI primers were used for first-round RT-PCR of the TCR CDR3. TCRdb called the multiplex PCR reads again in MiXCR, with one record for every CDR3 protein. The repertoire includes 600,000 to 750,000 distinct CDR3 sequences, 15% to 20% of them detected once, and around a sixth sits in the top ten.

This rearrangement joins TRBV28 to TRBJ1-3; D remains unclear. The sequence was collected from a man aged 50-59 years with Graves' hyperthyroidism. The sequenced sample consisted of blood. CDR3 bases: TGTGCCAGCAGTTTACCGACAACGGGAAACACCATATATTTT. As protein: CASSLPTTGNTIYF.